These 13 T cell receptor beta chains originate from one sample sequenced in a study of blood T cells in healthy people across ages. A sample-barcoded 5' primer and a J-beta primer mix were used in a second PCR of roughly 6 to 11 cycles. Each CDR3 protein is one row after TCRdb ran MiXCR on the 5' RACE reads. The profile shows 1.5 million to 2 million distinct CDR3 sequences, roughly a third of them singletons. Sequencing was carried out using blood. These receptor sequences come from a woman under 40 in good health.

This clonotype was counted only a few times. CDR3 nucleotide sequence: TGCGCCAGCAGCCTCGGAGCACTGGCTGAGCATGGCTACACCTTC. Its protein product is CASSLGALAEHGYTF. This rearrangement joins TRBV5-1 to TRBJ1-2; D unclear. Trimming shortened V by 4 bases and J by 6 bases, and 19 bases separated the two germline ends. Germline V lookup: CDR1 SGHRS, CDR2 YFSETQ. The CDR3 loop spans 15 amino acids.

This clonotype was counted between two and nine times. J is TRBJ1-2 and V is TRBV10-3; a possible D gene is TRBD1 (5 bases). Trimming removed 5 bases from V and 5 bases from J, with 15 bases in between. Germline V CDR1 and CDR2: ENHRY, SYGVKD. The CDR3 is 14 residues long. The CDR3, as DNA: TGTGCCATCAGTAAGGGACTCACCGAATATGGCTACACCTTC. Translating gives CAISKGLTEYGYTF.

The J gene is TRBJ2-3, the V gene TRBV9, with a tentative D call TRBD2 (6 bases). The CDR3 contains 14 residues. The ends were cut back, 3 bases at V and 2 bases at J, with 10 bases in the middle. Germline CDR1 and CDR2: SGDLS and YYNGEE. The CDR3 coding sequence is TGTGCCAGCAGCGGTAGCGGACTCACAGATACGCAGTATTTT. It codes for CASSGSGLTDTQYF.

The rearrangement links TRBV6-2 or TRBV6-3 to TRBJ2-7; TRBD2 matches at 7 bases. This CDR3 comprises 15 residues. The J segment lost 0 bases and the V segment lost 6 bases, leaving 8 bases of the junction unmatched. CDR1 is MNHEY, CDR2 SVGEGT, per germline. The chain's CDR3 is CASSRLGTTSYEQYF. The CDR3 nucleotides read TGTGCCAGCAGCCGACTAGGGACTACCTCCTACGAGCAGTACTTC.

The J gene is TRBJ2-3, the V gene TRBV4-1; 14 nucleotides align to TRBD2. The CDR3 length is 16 residues. Per germline, CDR1 MGHRA and CDR2 YSYEKL. V lost 1 base to trimming and J lost 6 bases; unmatched junction nucleotides: 3. The CDR3 DNA follows: TGCGCCAGCAGCCAAGCCGGGACTAGCGGGAGTGATACGCAGTATTTT. This translates into CASSQAGTSGSDTQYF.

The table lists this clonotype with a few counts. The chain employs TRBV28 and TRBJ2-5, with 7 bases lining up with TRBD2. This CDR3 is built from 14 residues. The junction had 13 bases not matched to a gene; V was cut back by 6 bases and J by 9 bases. Germline V CDR1 and CDR2: MDHEN, SYDVKM. In nucleotides, the CDR3 is TGTGCCAGCAGCCTCTTGGGGGACCGGGGGGCCCAGTACTTC. It specifies CASSLLGDRGAQYF.

The chain combines TRBV2 with TRBJ2-3; 11 nucleotides match TRBD2. CDR1 and CDR2 from the germline V gene are SNHLY and FYNNEI. J lost 6 bases, V lost 3 bases, and 8 bases had no gene match. This CDR3 region has 16 residues. CDR3 residues: CASSETSGTSVDTQYF. CDR3 DNA sequence: TGTGCCAGCAGTGAGACTAGCGGGACCTCAGTGGATACGCAGTATTTT.

In its sample, this clonotype was seen a few times. The DNA of the CDR3 is TGCGCCAGCAGCTTGGATGCAATTAGTCGGTTTCGGACTGAAGCTTTCTTT. Protein: CASSLDAISRFRTEAFF. The gene calls are TRBV5-1 and TRBJ1-1; D gene uncertain. Per the germline V gene, CDR1 is SGHRS and CDR2 is YFSETQ. Trimming removed 0 bases from V and 5 bases from J, with 20 bases in between. This CDR3 region has 17 residues.

This clonotype was seen more than once but under ten times. V and J are TRBV20-1 and TRBJ1-1; 10 positions agree with TRBD1. J was trimmed by 0 bases and V by 2 bases; bases with no gene match: 9. There are 17 residues in the CDR3. The germline V gene encodes CDR1 DFQATT and CDR2 SNEGSKA (reference sequence). CDR3 coding DNA: TGCAGTGCTAGACTAACCGGGACAGGGGAAATGAACACTGAAGCTTTCTTT. Its protein product is CSARLTGTGEMNTEAFF.

The chain recombines TRBV7-9 with TRBJ2-5, with D possibly TRBD1 on 6 matching bases. The CDR3 extends over 15 amino acids. Germline CDR1 is SEHNR and CDR2 is FQNEAQ (reference sequence). Trimming took 5 bases from V and 0 from J, leaving 13 bases between them. CDR3 in amino acids: CASSRDRDNQETQYF. CDR3 coding DNA: TGTGCCAGCAGCCGTGACCGGGACAACCAAGAGACCCAGTACTTC.

The table lists this clonotype with a few counts. The V call is TRBV3-1, the J call TRBJ1-1; 9 positions match TRBD1. The CDR3 has 16 amino acids. V was clipped by 1 base and J by 5 bases; unmatched bases: 8. The germline V gene has CDR1 LGHDT and CDR2 YNNKEL (reference sequence). In nucleotides, the CDR3 is TGTGCCAGCAGCCAAGGAGGGACAGGGCTGATTACTGAAGCTTTCTTT. Translated: CASSQGGTGLITEAFF.

The chain carries TRBV7-2 and TRBJ1-2, with 7 bases aligning to TRBD1. J was trimmed by 3 bases and V by 5 bases; bases with no gene match: 15. Germline CDR1 reads SGHTA; CDR2 reads FQGNSA. The CDR3 has 17 amino acids. The CDR3: CASSRLTGFYQDYGYTF. CDR3 nucleotides: TGTGCCAGCAGCCGGCTGACAGGGTTCTATCAGGACTATGGCTACACCTTC.

V and J are TRBV4-1 and TRBJ2-7; TRBD1 matches at 8 bases. This CDR3 has 18 residues. The V segment lost 0 bases and the J segment 3 bases; nucleotides outside the gene matches: 13. The V gene's germline CDR1 is MGHRA and CDR2 YSYEKL. The CDR3, as DNA: TGCGCCAGCAGCCAAGACTTTACAGGGACAGGCTATAACTACGAGCAGTACTTC. As protein: CASSQDFTGTGYNYEQYF.